This record covers a single T cell receptor (beta chain). The target antigen is unknown. The data stem from a study of beta chain features in type 1 diabetes. Expressed TCRB transcripts got sequenced, as all isolated RNA was reverse transcribed. Clones were read by immunoSEQ multiplex PCR, and TCRdb kept only the in-frame ones, dropping some. The sample shows more than 300,000 clones, roughly 9.8% of them seen only once. Study results and limitations: There was a moderate but significant shortening of TCRB CDR3s in all four CD4+ subsets of Type 1 diabetes patients.

Per germline, CDR1 SGHDN and CDR2 FVKESK. The length of the CDR3 is 15 residues. Trimming removed 2 bases from V and 2 bases from J; junction bases left unmatched: 6. The sequence was obtained from a man aged 25 to 45 with type 1 diabetes. The source material was central memory CD4+ T cells from blood. The rearrangement links TRBV14 to TRBJ2-7; 7 nucleotides agree with TRBD2. In DNA, the CDR3 is TGTGCCAGCAGCCAAAGGGAGGGTGAGGCCTACGAGCAGTACTTC. Its translation: CASSQREGEAYEQYF.